These 17 T cell receptor beta chains were all obtained from the same sample, sequenced in a study of T cells in Graves' hyperthyroidism and ophthalmopathy. The TCR beta CDR3 regions underwent amplification using RNA transcripts as the source. With the HTBI primer set, the TCR CDR3 went through a first round of RT-PCR. TCRdb independently ran MiXCR on the multiplex PCR reads; one entry per CDR3 protein. The sample lists roughly 500,000 distinct CDR3 sequences, approximately 14% occurring once. Sequenced input: blood. Receptors were obtained from a woman aged 25 to 39 with Graves' hyperthyroidism that later progressed to Graves' ophthalmopathy.

The gene calls are TRBV7-8 and TRBJ2-5; TRBD2 might be the D (5 bases). Trimming removed 5 bases at V and 5 bases at J, with 21 bases between. The CDR3 has 16 residues. Germline V gene data show CDR1 as SGHVS and CDR2 as FQNEAQ. Here the CDR3 DNA reads TGTGCCAGCAGCCGGGTGGACTCCGAGGGCATCGAGACCCAGTACTTC. Its protein product is CASSRVDSEGIETQYF. Drawing the rest from reference TRBV7-8 and TRBJ2-5, the complete variable domain is GAGVSQSPRYKVAKRGQDVALRCDPISGHVSLFWYQQALGQGPEFLTYFQNEAQLDKSGLPSDRFFAERPEGSVSTLKIQRTQQEDSAVYLCASSRVDSEGIETQYFGPGTRLLVL.

This clonotype was observed at least ten times. This sequence joins TRBV6-2 or TRBV6-3 and TRBJ2-5; D is unclear. Germline CDR1 MNHEY, CDR2 SVGEGT. With 0 bases removed from V and 4 bases from J, the gap between germline ends came to 9 bases. CDR3 length: 14 amino acids. CDR3 DNA sequence: TGTGCCAGCAGTTACTCTCGAGGATCAGAGACCCAGTACTTC. It is translated as CASSYSRGSETQYF.

The CDR3 region is CSSVELSAKNIQYF. For the CDR3, the DNA is TGCAGCTCGGTGGAACTTTCGGCCAAAAACATTCAGTACTTC. This chain links TRBV29-1 with TRBJ2-4; D not certain. Germline CDR1 reads SQVTM; CDR2 reads ANQGSEA. V lost 8 bases, J lost 1 base, and 15 bases lay in between. CDR3 length: 14 amino acids.

The chain employs TRBV7-8 and TRBJ2-7; TRBD1 is a possible D gene (6 bases). The CDR3 covers 15 residues. Looked up from germline, CDR1 is SGHVS and CDR2 is FQNEAQ. V lost 6 bases, J lost 0 bases, and 15 bases lay in between. DNA of the CDR3: TGTGCCAGCAGGACACAGACAGGCGGCTCCTACGAGCAGTACTTC. As protein: CASRTQTGGSYEQYF.

V gene TRBV28 combines with J gene TRBJ2-7, with D possibly matching TRBD1 (6 bases). V dropped 3 bases and J dropped 3 bases, with 12 bases sitting between them. The germline V gene encodes CDR1 MDHEN and CDR2 SYDVKM. The CDR3 runs 14 residues. CDR3 bases: TGTGCCAGCAGTTTTTACAGGGTAGTCTACGAGCAGTACTTC. Translating gives CASSFYRVVYEQYF.

This clonotype occurred a few times. The chain links TRBV18 to TRBJ2-1; 12 positions agree with TRBD2. This CDR3 has 17 amino acids. V shed 4 bases, J shed 4 bases, and the junction held 8 bases outside the gene matches. Per the germline V gene, CDR1 is KGHSH and CDR2 is LQKENI. The CDR3 DNA reads TGTGCCAGCTCACTCCGGACTAGCGGGGTAAATTACAATGAGCAGTTCTTC. It translates to CASSLRTSGVNYNEQFF. Using reference TRBV18 and TRBJ2-1 for the parts outside the CDR3, the full variable domain is NAGVMQNPRHLVRRRGQEARLRCSPMKGHSHVYWYRQLPEEGLKFMVYLQKENIIDESGMPKERFSAEFPKEGPSILRIQQVVRGDSAAYFCASSLRTSGVNYNEQFFGPGTRLTVL.

This clonotype was recorded a few times. V gene TRBV6-2 or TRBV6-3 combines with J gene TRBJ2-7; 7 nucleotides align to TRBD1. In germline, CDR1 is MNHEY, CDR2 SVGEGT. The junction had 13 bases not matched to a gene; V was cut back by 7 bases and J by 7 bases. The CDR3 length is 14 residues. The CDR3 sequence: CASNLAGGRVEQYF. DNA of the CDR3: TGTGCCAGCAATCTCGCAGGGGGTCGGGTGGAGCAGTACTTC.

This clonotype appeared a few times. A much larger clone differs by one base, so this may be a read error. V gene TRBV7-2 combines with J gene TRBJ2-1; D is unresolved. CDR3 size: 15 residues. Germline CDR1 and CDR2: SGHTA and FQGNSA. DNA for the CDR3: TGTGCCAGCAGCTTAGATTTCAGCTCCTACAGTGAGCAGTTCTTC. It is translated as CASSLDFSSYSEQFF.

This rearrangement joins TRBV12-3 or TRBV12-4 to TRBJ2-1; D remains unclear. V shed 6 bases and J shed 4 bases, with 16 bases lying between them. There are 15 residues in the CDR3. DNA of the CDR3: TGTGCCAGCAGCCTAGACTCGATCTCATACAATGAGCAGTTCTTC. As protein: CASSLDSISYNEQFF.

This clonotype has more than one count but fewer than ten. The V gene is TRBV20-1, the J gene TRBJ1-3, with 9 bases that match TRBD1. CDR1 is DFQATT, CDR2 SNEGSKA, per germline (reference sequence). The CDR3 spans 15 residues. Losses at the gene ends were 1 base for V and 2 bases for J; bases not matched to a gene: 3. For the CDR3, the DNA is TGCAGTGCTAGAGCTGGGACAGGGACTGGAAACACCATATATTTT. Its protein is CSARAGTGTGNTIYF.

Ten or more counts support this clonotype. The V gene is TRBV10-2, the J gene TRBJ1-1; D remains unclear. The CDR3 runs 14 residues. Looked up from germline, CDR1 is WSHSY and CDR2 is SAAADI. With 0 bases removed from V and 1 base from J, the gap between germline ends came to 6 bases. CDR3 in DNA: TGCGCCAGCAGTGAGTCGCCCGCGAACACTGAAGCTTTCTTT. This gives the protein CASSESPANTEAFF.

This chain uses TRBV20-1 with TRBJ1-2; D gene unclear. The germline V gene encodes CDR1 DFQATT and CDR2 SNEGSKA (reference sequence). The CDR3 covers 15 residues. Trimming removed 0 bases from V and 3 bases from J, with 14 bases in between. CDR3 residues: CSARDPALTYYGYTF. CDR3 nucleotide sequence: TGCAGTGCTAGAGATCCAGCTCTCACCTACTATGGCTACACCTTC.

The rearrangement joins TRBV24-1 to TRBJ2-1; D gene unclear. Germline V gene lookup returns CDR1 KGHDR and CDR2 SFDVKD. The CDR3 is 15 residues long. V dropped 4 bases and J dropped 6 bases, with 15 bases sitting between them. In DNA form, the CDR3 reads TGTGCCACCAGTGACCACCACTTGAGCAGCAATGAGCAGTTCTTC. As protein: CATSDHHLSSNEQFF.

This clonotype has ten or more counts. V usage is TRBV6-2 or TRBV6-3 and J usage is TRBJ2-1, with TRBD2 matching over 10 bases. CDR3 length: 16 amino acids. V dropped 5 bases and J dropped 3; count of bases not matched to a gene: 7. CDR1 MNHEY and CDR2 SVGEGT come from the germline V gene. In nucleotides, the CDR3 is TGTGCCAGCAGTACCGGACTAGCGGAGCTCTACAATGAGCAGTTCTTC. Its protein is CASSTGLAELYNEQFF.

This clonotype has at least ten counts. This chain uses TRBV29-1 with TRBJ2-3; 10 bases line up with TRBD2. With V trimmed by 4 bases and J by 5 bases, 9 bases remained unmatched. The CDR3 contains 15 residues. The germline gives CDR1 SQVTM, CDR2 ANQGSEA. This CDR3 reads CSVAVLAGVGDTQYF. The CDR3 DNA follows: TGCAGCGTTGCCGTGCTAGCGGGAGTTGGAGATACGCAGTATTTT.

On this clonotype: Without the conserved terminal phenylalanine or tryptophan, this CDR3 likely stems from a read error. The chain recombines TRBV7-2 with TRBJ1-2, with 7 bases lining up with TRBD1. Germline V gives CDR1 SGHTA, CDR2 FQGNSA. Trimming removed 3 bases from V and 11 bases from J; junction bases left unmatched: 12. This CDR3 is built from 14 residues. CDR3 region: CASSFETGPEGYTL. CDR3 nucleotide sequence: TGTGCCAGCAGCTTCGAGACAGGGCCGGAAGGGTACACCCTC.

The V and J genes are TRBV20-1 and TRBJ1-1; TRBD1 matches 10 bases. Germline CDR1 reads DFQATT; CDR2 reads SNEGSKA (reference sequence). Trimming at V came to 2 bases and at J to 3 bases, leaving 3 bases not matched to a gene. CDR3 length: 14 residues. The CDR3 loop reads CSARQGTGDTEAFF. DNA of the CDR3: TGCAGTGCTAGACAGGGGACAGGGGACACTGAAGCTTTCTTT.